Described below is a single T cell receptor (beta chain) sequence and its context. The data belong to a study of T cells after somatic rescue of genetic block. The J segment lost 3 bases and the V segment lost 0 bases, leaving 2 bases of the junction unmatched. CDR3 length: 15 amino acids. CDR1 and CDR2 (germline): SGHNT, YYREEE (reference sequence). Measured with immunoSEQ multiplex PCR; TCRdb has only the in-frame clones, and not every one. The top ten hold roughly 2.8% of the sample, which has 70,000 to 85,000 clones, around 90% seen once. Sequenced: peripheral blood mononuclear cells (PBMCs). The chain couples TRBV5-4 to TRBJ2-7; 11 bases are a match to TRBD1. This TCR was recovered from a man aged 30 to 45. Here the CDR3 reads CASSLGGTGGYEQYF. CDR3 sequence (DNA): TGTGCCAGCAGCTTGGGCGGGACAGGGGGCTACGAGCAGTACTTC.